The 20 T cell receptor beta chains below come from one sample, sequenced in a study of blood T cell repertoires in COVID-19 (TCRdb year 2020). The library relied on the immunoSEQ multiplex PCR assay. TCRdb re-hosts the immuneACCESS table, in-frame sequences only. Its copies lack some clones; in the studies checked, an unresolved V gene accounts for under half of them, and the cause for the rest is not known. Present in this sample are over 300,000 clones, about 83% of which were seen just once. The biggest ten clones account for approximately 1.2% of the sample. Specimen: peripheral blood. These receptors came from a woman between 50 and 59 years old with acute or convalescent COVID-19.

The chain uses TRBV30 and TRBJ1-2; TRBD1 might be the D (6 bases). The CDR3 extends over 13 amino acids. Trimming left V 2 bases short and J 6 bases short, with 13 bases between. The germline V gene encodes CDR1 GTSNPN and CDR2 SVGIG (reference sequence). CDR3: CAWSLRGRNGYTF. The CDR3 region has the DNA TGTGCCTGGAGTCTCAGGGGCCGGAATGGCTACACCTTC.

This CDR3 reads CASSLTGFGNTIYF. In nucleotides, the CDR3 is TGTGCCAGCAGCTTGACAGGGTTTGGAAACACCATATATTTT. The chain employs TRBV11-2 and TRBJ1-3, with 7 bases fitting TRBD1. V dropped 3 bases and J dropped 3; count of bases not matched to a gene: 2. The CDR3 contains 14 residues. Germline-derived CDR1 and CDR2 are SGHAT and FQNNGV.

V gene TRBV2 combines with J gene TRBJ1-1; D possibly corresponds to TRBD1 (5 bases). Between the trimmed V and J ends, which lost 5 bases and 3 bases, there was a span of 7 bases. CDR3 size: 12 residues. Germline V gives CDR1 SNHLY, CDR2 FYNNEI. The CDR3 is CASSQQDTEAFF. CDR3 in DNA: TGTGCCAGCAGTCAACAGGACACTGAAGCTTTCTTT.

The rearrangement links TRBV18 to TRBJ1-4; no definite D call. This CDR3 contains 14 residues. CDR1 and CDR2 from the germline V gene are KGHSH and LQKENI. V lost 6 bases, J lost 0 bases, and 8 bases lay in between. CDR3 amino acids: CASSPTTTNEKLFF. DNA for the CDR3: TGTGCCAGCTCGCCAACTACAACTAATGAAAAACTGTTTTTT.

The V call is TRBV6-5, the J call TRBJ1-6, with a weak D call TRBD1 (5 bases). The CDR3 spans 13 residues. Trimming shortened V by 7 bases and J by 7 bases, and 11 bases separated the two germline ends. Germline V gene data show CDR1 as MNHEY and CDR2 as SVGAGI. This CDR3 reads CASKGRTNSPLHF. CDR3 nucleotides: TGTGCCAGCAAAGGACGGACAAATTCACCCCTCCACTTT.

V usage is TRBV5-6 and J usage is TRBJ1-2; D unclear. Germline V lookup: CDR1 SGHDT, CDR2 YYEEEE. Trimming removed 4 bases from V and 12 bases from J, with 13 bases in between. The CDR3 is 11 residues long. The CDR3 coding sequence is TGTGCCAGCAGCGAAGGAGGCGGCAACACCTTC. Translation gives CASSEGGGNTF.

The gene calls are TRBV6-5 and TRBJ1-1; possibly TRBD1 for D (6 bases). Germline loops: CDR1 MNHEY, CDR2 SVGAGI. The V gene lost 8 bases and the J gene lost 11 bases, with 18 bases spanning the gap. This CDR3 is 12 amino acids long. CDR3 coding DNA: TGTGCCAGCGGGGGCCCCTCGCCCCGGGCTTTCTTT. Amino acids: CASGGPSPRAFF.

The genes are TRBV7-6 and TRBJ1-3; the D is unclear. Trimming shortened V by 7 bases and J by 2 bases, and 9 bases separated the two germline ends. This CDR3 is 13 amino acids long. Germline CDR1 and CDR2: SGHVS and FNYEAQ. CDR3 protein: CASNLETGNTIYF. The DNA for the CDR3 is TGTGCCAGCAATCTAGAGACTGGAAACACCATATATTTT.

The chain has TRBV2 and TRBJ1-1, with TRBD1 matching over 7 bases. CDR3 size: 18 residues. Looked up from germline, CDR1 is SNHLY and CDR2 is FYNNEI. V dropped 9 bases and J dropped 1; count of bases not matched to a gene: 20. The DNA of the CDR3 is TGTGCCAGAATTGGATTCAGGGGGTTGCCATCCACGAACACTGAAGCTTTCTTT. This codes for CARIGFRGLPSTNTEAFF.

In nucleotides, the CDR3 is TGTGCCTGGAGTGTTATCACTGAAGCTTTCTTT. Translating it yields CAWSVITEAFF. This chain joins TRBV30 and TRBJ1-1; D is unclear. This CDR3 contains 11 residues. Trimming shortened V by 0 bases and J by 4 bases, and 3 bases separated the two germline ends. Germline V lookup: CDR1 GTSNPN, CDR2 SVGIG (reference sequence).

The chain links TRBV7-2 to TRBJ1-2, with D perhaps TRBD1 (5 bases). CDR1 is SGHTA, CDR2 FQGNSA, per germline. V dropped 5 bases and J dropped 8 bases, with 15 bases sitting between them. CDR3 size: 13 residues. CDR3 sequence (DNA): TGTGCCAGCAGCAACCCGGGACTAGGGGGCTACACCTTC. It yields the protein CASSNPGLGGYTF.

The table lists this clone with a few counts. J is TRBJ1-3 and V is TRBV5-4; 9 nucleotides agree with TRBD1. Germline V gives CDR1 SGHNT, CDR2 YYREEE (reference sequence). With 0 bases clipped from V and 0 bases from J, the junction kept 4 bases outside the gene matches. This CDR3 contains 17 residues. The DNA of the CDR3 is TGTGCCAGCAGCTTGGACAGGGGGCAGTCCTCTGGAAACACCATATATTTT. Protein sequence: CASSLDRGQSSGNTIYF.

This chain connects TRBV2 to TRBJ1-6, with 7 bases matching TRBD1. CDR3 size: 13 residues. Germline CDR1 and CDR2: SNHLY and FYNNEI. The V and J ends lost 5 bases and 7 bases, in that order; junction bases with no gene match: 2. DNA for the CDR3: TGTGCCAGCAGTCTGACAGGGAATTCACCCCTCCACTTT. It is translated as CASSLTGNSPLHF.

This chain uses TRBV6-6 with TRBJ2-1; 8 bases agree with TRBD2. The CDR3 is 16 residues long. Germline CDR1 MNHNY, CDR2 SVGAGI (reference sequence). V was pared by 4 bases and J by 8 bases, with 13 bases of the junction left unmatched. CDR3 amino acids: CASSLEGGAGDHEQFF. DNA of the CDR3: TGTGCCAGCAGTTTGGAGGGGGGAGCGGGAGATCATGAGCAGTTCTTC.

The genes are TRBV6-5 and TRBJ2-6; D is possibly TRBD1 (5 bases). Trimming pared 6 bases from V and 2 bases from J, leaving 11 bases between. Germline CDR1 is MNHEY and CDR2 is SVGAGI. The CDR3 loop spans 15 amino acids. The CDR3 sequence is CASRDKEPGANVLTF. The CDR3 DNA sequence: TGTGCCAGCAGGGACAAGGAGCCTGGGGCCAACGTCCTGACTTTC.

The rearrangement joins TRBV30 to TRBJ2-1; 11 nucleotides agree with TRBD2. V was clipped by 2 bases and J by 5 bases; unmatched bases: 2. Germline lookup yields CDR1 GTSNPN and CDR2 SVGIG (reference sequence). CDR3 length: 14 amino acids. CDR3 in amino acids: CAWSSGLADNEQFF. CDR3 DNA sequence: TGTGCCTGGAGTTCGGGACTAGCGGACAATGAGCAGTTCTTC.

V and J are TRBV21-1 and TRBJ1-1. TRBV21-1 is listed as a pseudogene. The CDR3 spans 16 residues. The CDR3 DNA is TGTGCCAGCAGCCCCCCGGGCCGGGGTTGGGACACTGAAGCTTTCTTT. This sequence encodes CASSPPGRGWDTEAFF.

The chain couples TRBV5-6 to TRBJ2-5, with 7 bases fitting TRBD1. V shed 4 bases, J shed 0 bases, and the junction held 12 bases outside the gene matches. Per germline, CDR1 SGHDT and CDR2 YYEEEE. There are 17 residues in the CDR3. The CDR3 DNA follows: TGTGCCAGCAGCAGCTACAGGGGCCCCATGTACCAAGAGACCCAGTACTTC. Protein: CASSSYRGPMYQETQYF.

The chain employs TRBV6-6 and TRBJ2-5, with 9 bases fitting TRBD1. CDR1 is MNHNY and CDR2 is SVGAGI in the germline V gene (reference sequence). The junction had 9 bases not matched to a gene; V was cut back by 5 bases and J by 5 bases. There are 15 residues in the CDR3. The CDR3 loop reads CASSPPGTGRETQYF. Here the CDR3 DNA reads TGTGCCAGCAGTCCTCCCGGGACAGGGAGGGAGACCCAGTACTTC.

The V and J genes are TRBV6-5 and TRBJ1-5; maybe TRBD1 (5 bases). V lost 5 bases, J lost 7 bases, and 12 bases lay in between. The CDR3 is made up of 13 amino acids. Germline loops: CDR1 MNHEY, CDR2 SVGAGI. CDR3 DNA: TGTGCCAGCAGTCCCGGGGGAGGCCAGCCCCAGCATTTT. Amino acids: CASSPGGGQPQHF.